The next 23 T cell receptor beta chains were all read from a single sample in a study of T cell responses to AZD1222 COVID-19 vaccine. Method: immunoSEQ multiplex PCR; TCRdb's copy keeps in-frame clones and lacks some. The sample holds 96,000 or so clones; around 89% are singletons and the top ten take approximately 1.5%. The sequencing here drew on peripheral blood, taken on day 0 of AZD1222 vaccination. The receptor source for this set is an adult in good health.

This clone was recorded once. The chain carries TRBV24-1 and TRBJ1-4, with a tentative D call TRBD1 (5 bases). Between the trimmed V and J ends, which lost 4 bases and 7 bases, there was a span of 15 bases. Germline V CDR1 and CDR2: KGHDR, SFDVKD. The CDR3 runs 15 residues. In DNA form, the CDR3 reads TGTGCCACCAGTGACCCCGACTGGGGGAGTGAAAAACTGTTTTTT. It is translated as CATSDPDWGSEKLFF.

This chain links TRBV30 with TRBJ1-2; TRBD1 matches at 11 bases. CDR3 length: 17 amino acids. Germline V gene sequence: CDR1 GTSNPN, CDR2 SVGIG (reference sequence). The ends lost 2 bases at V and 8 bases at J; junction bases unmatched: 16. CDR3 sequence (DNA): TGTGCCTGGAGTCCGCCCGCCGGGACAGGGGGGTTTCAGGGCTACACCTTC. Encoded protein: CAWSPPAGTGGFQGYTF.

This chain connects TRBV28 to TRBJ2-7, with TRBD2 matching over 7 bases. V was pared by 3 bases and J by 0 bases, with 5 bases of the junction left unmatched. Looked up from germline, CDR1 is MDHEN and CDR2 is SYDVKM. The CDR3 totals 15 residues. The CDR3 loop is CASSFGGGGSYEQYF. The CDR3, as DNA: TGTGCCAGCAGTTTTGGAGGCGGGGGCTCCTACGAGCAGTACTTC. Full variable domain (rest looked up from reference TRBV28 and TRBJ2-7): DVKVTQSSRYLVKRTGEKVFLECVQDMDHENMFWYRQDPGLGLRLIYFSYDVKMKEKGDIPEGYSVSREKKERFSLILESASTNQTSMYLCASSFGGGGSYEQYFGPGTRLTVT.

The chain combines TRBV19 with TRBJ2-6; the D gene is possibly TRBD2 (5 bases). Germline V gene sequence: CDR1 LNHDA, CDR2 SQIVND (reference sequence). The V end was cut by 2 bases, the J end by 0 bases, with 17 bases between. CDR3 size: 19 residues. CDR3 loop: CASSIPPALAGSGANVLTF. In DNA, the CDR3 is TGTGCCAGTAGTATACCTCCGGCGTTGGCGGGCTCTGGGGCCAACGTCCTGACTTTC.

The rearrangement uses TRBV1 and TRBJ1-2. TRBV1 is termed a pseudogene. The CDR3 runs to 12 residues. CDR3 sequence reads: CTSSQGELRHTF. The CDR3 nucleotides read TGCACCAGCAGCCAAGGGGAGCTGAGGCACACCTTC.

This sequence joins TRBV5-1 and TRBJ2-5; 13 nucleotides match TRBD2. J gave up 3 bases and V 4 bases, and 3 bases lay outside the gene matches. Germline V gene sequence: CDR1 SGHRS, CDR2 YFSETQ. The CDR3 sequence is 15 residues long. As DNA, the CDR3 is TGCGCCAGCAGCCGGACTAGCGGGGGTGAAGAGACCCAGTACTTC. Its protein product is CASSRTSGGEETQYF. The entire variable domain, with the rest obtained from reference TRBV5-1 and TRBJ2-5, is as follows: KAGVTQTPRYLIKTRGQQVTLSCSPISGHRSVSWYQQTPGQGLQFLFEYFSETQRNKGNFPGRFSGRQFSNSRSEMNVSTLELGDSALYLCASSRTSGGEETQYFGPGTRLLVL.

The chain links TRBV12-5 to TRBJ1-1, with unresolved D. Per the germline V gene, CDR1 is LGHNT and CDR2 is FRNRAP. V was clipped by 4 bases and J by 0 bases, with 6 bases between them. The CDR3 length is 13 residues. The CDR3 sequence is CASGSSMNTEAFF. The CDR3 nucleotides read TGTGCTAGTGGTTCTAGTATGAACACTGAAGCTTTCTTT. Using reference TRBV12-5 and TRBJ1-1 for the parts outside the CDR3, the full variable domain is DARVTQTPRHKVTEMGQEVTMRCQPILGHNTVFWYRQTMMQGLELLAYFRNRAPLDDSGMPKDRFSAEMPDATLATLKIQPSEPRDSAVYFCASGSSMNTEAFFGQGTRLTVV.

The chain couples TRBV3-1 (or the pseudogene TRBV3-2) to TRBJ1-4; D is perhaps TRBD1 (6 bases). This CDR3 spans 15 amino acids. The germline gives CDR1 LGHDT, CDR2 YNNKEL (reference sequence). The V and J ends lost 3 bases and 7 bases respectively, with 15 bases between them. Here the CDR3 DNA reads TGTGCCAGCAGCCAGGGTTCACTGGACAGTGAAAAACTGTTTTTT. Protein product: CASSQGSLDSEKLFF.

The chain uses TRBV11-2 and TRBJ1-2; D may be TRBD1 (6 bases). The CDR3 extends over 15 amino acids. Trimming removed 4 bases at V and 3 bases at J, with 15 bases between. Germline V lookup: CDR1 SGHAT, CDR2 FQNNGV. The CDR3 bases are TGTGCCAGCAGCTCCCTCGGGGGGGGCCACTATGGCTACACCTTC. This codes for CASSSLGGGHYGYTF.

The V call is TRBV30, the J call TRBJ1-2, with D possibly TRBD1 on 6 matching bases. V was pared by 0 bases and J by 5 bases, with 10 bases between. The CDR3 sequence is 13 residues long. The V gene's germline CDR1 is GTSNPN and CDR2 SVGIG (reference sequence). CDR3 nucleotides: TGTGCCTGGAGTGTACCGGGGGCATATGGCTACACCTTC. Amino acid sequence: CAWSVPGAYGYTF.

V is TRBV2 and J is TRBJ1-2, with no clear D. Germline CDR1 and CDR2: SNHLY and FYNNEI. Between the trimmed V and J ends, which lost 3 bases and 4 bases, there was a span of 9 bases. This CDR3 region has 13 residues. The CDR3 loop reads CASSDSGSYGYTF. CDR3 in DNA: TGTGCCAGCAGTGACTCGGGTTCCTATGGCTACACCTTC.

The chain employs TRBV9 and TRBJ2-7; 8 bases agree with TRBD1. The germline gives CDR1 SGDLS, CDR2 YYNGEE. V was clipped by 4 bases and J by 1 base; unmatched bases: 10. The CDR3 runs 16 residues. CDR3 in DNA: TGTGCCAGCAGCCCTCCCAATGGACAGGGTTCCTACGAGCAGTACTTC. This sequence encodes CASSPPNGQGSYEQYF.

The V gene is TRBV25-1, the J gene TRBJ1-3; TRBD1 is a possible D gene (5 bases). The CDR3 extends over 14 amino acids. Germline CDR1 MGHDK, CDR2 SYGVNS. V shed 5 bases and J shed 3 bases, with 11 bases lying between them. CDR3 coding DNA: TGTGCCAGCAGTAACCGGGACCTTGGAAACACCATATATTTT. This codes for CASSNRDLGNTIYF.

The chain recombines TRBV4-2 with TRBJ2-2; D unresolved. This CDR3 contains 14 residues. CDR1 and CDR2 from the germline V gene are LGHNA and YNFKEQ. The germline V and J ends were trimmed by 0 bases and 11 bases, with 13 bases remaining between them. The CDR3 spells CASSQERGVGELFF. CDR3 in DNA: TGTGCCAGCAGCCAAGAACGTGGGGTTGGAGAGCTGTTTTTT.

This clone appeared a single time. The gene calls are TRBV4-3 and TRBJ1-2; TRBD1 agrees at 12 bases. CDR3 length: 15 residues. Trimming removed 2 bases from V and 5 bases from J; junction bases left unmatched: 3. Germline V gene data show CDR1 as LGHNA and CDR2 as YSLEER. The CDR3, as DNA: TGCGCCAGCAGCCAACCGGGACAGGGGGCTTATGGCTACACCTTC. Its translation: CASSQPGQGAYGYTF.

The chain combines TRBV7-3 with TRBJ2-1; 9 bases fit TRBD1. Germline V gene sequence: CDR1 SGHTA, CDR2 FQGTGA. This CDR3 is 15 amino acids long. The V and J ends lost 2 bases and 3 bases, in that order; junction bases with no gene match: 2. The CDR3, as DNA: TGTGCCAGCAGCTTAGACAGGGGGTTCTACAATGAGCAGTTCTTC. It is translated as CASSLDRGFYNEQFF.

The chain uses TRBV19 and TRBJ1-1; no clear D gene. Germline loops: CDR1 LNHDA, CDR2 SQIVND (reference sequence). V dropped 2 bases and J dropped 4 bases, with 8 bases sitting between them. The CDR3 length is 13 residues. The CDR3 is CASSIMGGTEAFF. The CDR3 DNA follows: TGTGCCAGTAGTATAATGGGAGGCACTGAAGCTTTCTTT.

The count of this clone is one. CDR3 amino acids: CASSPVEVLLYGYTF. The CDR3 nucleotides read TGTGCCAGCAGTCCCGTGGAGGTCCTTCTCTATGGCTACACCTTC. The rearrangement uses TRBV28 and TRBJ1-2; the D is unclear. The germline V gene encodes CDR1 MDHEN and CDR2 SYDVKM. Trimming pared 5 bases from V and 4 bases from J, leaving 17 bases between. The CDR3 has 15 amino acids.

This sequence joins TRBV6-5 and TRBJ1-6; D ambiguous. The germline V and J ends were trimmed by 4 bases and 8 bases, with 12 bases remaining between them. The V gene's germline CDR1 is MNHEY and CDR2 SVGAGI. There are 14 residues in the CDR3. In DNA, the CDR3 is TGTGCCAGCAGTTCCCAGGCCGTACATTCACCCCTCCACTTT. Translating it yields CASSSQAVHSPLHF.

This clone showed up just once. This chain uses TRBV30 with TRBJ2-1; weak D call: TRBD1 (5 bases). CDR3 length: 14 residues. Trimming took 1 base from V and 10 from J, leaving 17 bases between them. Looked up from germline, CDR1 is GTSNPN and CDR2 is SVGIG (reference sequence). As DNA, the CDR3 is TGTGCCTGGAGTGCCTGGCTGCAGGGATGGGAGCAGTTCTTC. This gives the protein CAWSAWLQGWEQFF. Using reference TRBV30 and TRBJ2-1 for the parts outside the CDR3, the full variable domain is SQTIHQWPATLVQPVGSPLSLECTVEGTSNPNLYWYRQAAGRGLQLLFYSVGIGQISSEVPQNLSASRPQDRQFILSSKKLLLSDSGFYLCAWSAWLQGWEQFFGPGTRLTVL.

The chain has TRBV9 and TRBJ2-1, with TRBD1 matching over 7 bases. From germline, CDR1 is SGDLS and CDR2 YYNGEE. The V and J ends lost 3 bases and 12 bases, in that order; junction bases with no gene match: 15. This CDR3 spans 15 amino acids. The DNA of the CDR3 is TGTGCCAGCAGCGAAAGACAGGGATCCCCAGCCGGGCAGTTCTTC. The encoded protein is CASSERQGSPAGQFF.

This clone was detected once. This chain links TRBV2 with TRBJ1-4; possible D gene TRBD1, 6 bases. V was clipped by 4 bases and J by 5 bases, with 11 bases between them. From germline, CDR1 is SNHLY and CDR2 FYNNEI. This CDR3 is built from 14 residues. The CDR3 loop is CASSVQGRNEKLFF. The CDR3 DNA is TGTGCCAGCAGTGTACAGGGACGGAATGAAAAACTGTTTTTT.

The rearrangement uses TRBV4-3 and TRBJ2-7; D gene unclear. V was trimmed by 1 base and J by 4 bases, leaving 8 bases between them. Germline values: CDR1 LGHNA, CDR2 YSLEER. The CDR3 length is 13 residues. CDR3 coding DNA: TGCGCCAGCAGCCAAGCTATACAGTACGAGCAGTACTTC. Its translation: CASSQAIQYEQYF.